This T cell receptor beta chain stems from a study of blood T cell repertoires in COVID-19. Whole-study context: The United States, Italy and Spain provided the acute and convalescent COVID-19 samples. In each case, the material was cDNA or gDNA derived from T cells, B-cell-depleted T cells, or PBMCs.

This CDR3 spans 13 amino acids. Per the germline V gene, CDR1 is MNHEY and CDR2 is SMNVEV (reference sequence). V lost 4 bases, J lost 3 bases, and 7 bases lay in between. Original data processing: Amplifying reference gene primers gave estimates of nucleated cell counts. Only in-frame clones appear in the TCRdb table, and some are missing; sequencing was by immunoSEQ multiplex PCR. Clonal size and the V and J genes are those of that table, whereas D and trimming came from the DNA. The table includes 130,000 or so clones, roughly 80% detected once. The V and J genes are TRBV27 and TRBJ1-5; D remains ambiguous. The sequence came from a woman in her sixties or seventies with acute or convalescent COVID-19. Sequenced: peripheral blood. The CDR3 sequence is CASSYQYNQPQHF. The CDR3 DNA sequence: TGTGCCAGCAGTTACCAGTACAATCAGCCCCAGCATTTT.